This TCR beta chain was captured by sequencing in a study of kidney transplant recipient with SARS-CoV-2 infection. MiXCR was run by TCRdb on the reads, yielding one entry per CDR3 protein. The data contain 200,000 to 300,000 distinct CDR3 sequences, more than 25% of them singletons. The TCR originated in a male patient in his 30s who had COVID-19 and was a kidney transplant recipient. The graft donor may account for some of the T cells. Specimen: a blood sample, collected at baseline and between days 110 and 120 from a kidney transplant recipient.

The CDR3 bases are TGTGCCAGCAGCCTCGGACTAGCGGGGACCACAGATACGCAGTATTTT. Translated: CASSLGLAGTTDTQYF. The chain is built from TRBV11-3 and TRBJ2-3, with 12 bases aligning to TRBD2. The trim removed 5 bases at V and 2 bases at J, leaving 5 bases unmatched. The CDR3 length is 16 residues. The V gene's germline CDR1 is SGHNT and CDR2 YENEEA.